The T cell receptor beta chain described here comes from a study of response to subunit inactivated influenza vaccine. The ends were cut back, 4 bases at V and 5 bases at J, with 16 bases in the middle. The CDR3 has 14 residues. From germline, CDR1 is SGHRS and CDR2 YFSETQ. Via MiXCR, TCRdb re-called the RT-PCR reads, giving one row per CDR3 protein. The repertoire holds hundreds of thousands of distinct CDR3 sequences, with around 18% as singletons. This clonotype was seen a few times. V gene TRBV5-1 combines with J gene TRBJ2-7; possible D gene TRBD1, 6 bases. This material consisted of PBMCs from blood, taken around 5 days after vaccination. This TCR derives from a man aged 50-60 years who received an inactivated influenza vaccine. CDR3 sequence (DNA): TGCGCCAGCAGCCCCCGGGACAAGGGGGACGAGCAGTACTTC. As protein: CASSPRDKGDEQYF.